This T cell receptor (beta chain) was recovered during a study of tumor and adjacent non-tumor tissue in lung cancer. On the study more broadly: The cohort had approximately 12 adenocarcinoma, a couple of squamous cell and 1 small cell patients. General observations from the study: Higher tumor TCR diversity was associated with shorter survival. Tumor tissue had significantly higher TCR diversity than normal lung.

The germline V gene has CDR1 SQVTM and CDR2 ANQGSEA. Deletions cut 7 bases from V and 1 base from J, with 13 bases between. The CDR3 is made up of 13 amino acids. The library came from three nested PCR rounds adapted from ARM-PCR protocols. TCRdb passed the multiplex PCR reads through MiXCR, listing each CDR3 protein once. The sample records 100,000 to 150,000 distinct CDR3 sequences, 66% being singletons. On this clonotype: Antigen: not known. A read error may explain this, as a much larger clone is one base away. The CDR3 carries no conserved terminal phenylalanine or tryptophan, so it likely arises from a read error.

The template was RNA from unsorted bulk tissue. The TCR was taken from a man younger than 40 with non-small cell lung cancer. This chain joins TRBV29-1 and TRBJ1-1; no firm D call. Sequences were obtained from lung tumor tissue. CDR3 nucleotides: TGCAGCGCCGAAGACGGCTCGAACACTGAAGCTTTCGTT. Protein: CSAEDGSNTEAFV.